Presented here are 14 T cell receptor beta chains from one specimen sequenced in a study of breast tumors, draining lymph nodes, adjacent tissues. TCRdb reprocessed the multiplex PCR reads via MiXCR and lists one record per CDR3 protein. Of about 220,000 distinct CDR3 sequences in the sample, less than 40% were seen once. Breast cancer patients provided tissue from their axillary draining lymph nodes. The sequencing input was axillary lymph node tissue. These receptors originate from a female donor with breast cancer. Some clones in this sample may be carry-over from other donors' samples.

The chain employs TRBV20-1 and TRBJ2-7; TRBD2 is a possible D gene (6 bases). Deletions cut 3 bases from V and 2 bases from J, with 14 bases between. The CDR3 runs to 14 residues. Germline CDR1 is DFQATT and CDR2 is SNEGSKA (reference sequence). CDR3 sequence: CSASGASVTYEQYF. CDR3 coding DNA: TGCAGTGCTAGTGGGGCTAGCGTTACCTACGAGCAGTACTTC.

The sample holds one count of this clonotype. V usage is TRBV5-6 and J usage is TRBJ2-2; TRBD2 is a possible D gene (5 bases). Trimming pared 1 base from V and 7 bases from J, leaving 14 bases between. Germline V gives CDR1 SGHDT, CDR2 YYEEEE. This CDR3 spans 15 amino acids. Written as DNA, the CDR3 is TGTGCCAGCAGCTTGACGGCGGGTCGATACGGGGAGCTGTTTTTT. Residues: CASSLTAGRYGELFF.

The CDR3 spells CASSTNKLSSYEQYF. The CDR3 nucleotides read TGTGCCAGCAGCACAAACAAGTTGTCCTCCTACGAGCAGTACTTC. V gene TRBV11-2 combines with J gene TRBJ2-7; D uncertain. V lost 5 bases to trimming and J lost 0 bases, with 14 bases between them. This CDR3 comprises 15 residues. Per germline, CDR1 SGHAT and CDR2 FQNNGV.

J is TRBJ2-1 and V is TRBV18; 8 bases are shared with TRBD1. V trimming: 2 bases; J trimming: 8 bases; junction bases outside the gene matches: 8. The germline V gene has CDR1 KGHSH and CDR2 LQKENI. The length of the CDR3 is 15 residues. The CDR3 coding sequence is TGTGCCAGCTCACCATCGACAGGGGCTTTGGATGAGCAGTTCTTC. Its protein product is CASSPSTGALDEQFF.

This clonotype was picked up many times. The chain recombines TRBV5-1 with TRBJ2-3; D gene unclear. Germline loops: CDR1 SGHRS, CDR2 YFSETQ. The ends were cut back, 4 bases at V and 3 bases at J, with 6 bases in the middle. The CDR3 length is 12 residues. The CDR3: CASSPPTDTQYF. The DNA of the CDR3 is TGCGCCAGCAGCCCCCCGACAGATACGCAGTATTTT.

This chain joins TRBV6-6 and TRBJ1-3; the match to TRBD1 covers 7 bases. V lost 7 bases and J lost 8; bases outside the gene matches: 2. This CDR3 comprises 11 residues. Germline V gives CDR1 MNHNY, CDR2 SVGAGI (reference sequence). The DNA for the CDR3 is TGTGCCAGCACCGACAGGGACACCATATATTTT. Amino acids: CASTDRDTIYF.

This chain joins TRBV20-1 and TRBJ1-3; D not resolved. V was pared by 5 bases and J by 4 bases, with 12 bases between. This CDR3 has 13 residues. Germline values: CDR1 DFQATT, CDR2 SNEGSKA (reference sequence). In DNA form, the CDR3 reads TGCAGTGCTCATGGGGAGTCGGGAAACACCATATATTTT. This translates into CSAHGESGNTIYF.

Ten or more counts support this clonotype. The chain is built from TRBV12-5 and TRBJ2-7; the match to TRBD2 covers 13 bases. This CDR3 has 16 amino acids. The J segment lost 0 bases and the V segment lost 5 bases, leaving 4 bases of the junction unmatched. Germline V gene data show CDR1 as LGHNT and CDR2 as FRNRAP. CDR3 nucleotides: TGTGCTAGTGGTCTCGGACTAGCGGGGGCCTCCTACGAGCAGTACTTC. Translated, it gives CASGLGLAGASYEQYF.

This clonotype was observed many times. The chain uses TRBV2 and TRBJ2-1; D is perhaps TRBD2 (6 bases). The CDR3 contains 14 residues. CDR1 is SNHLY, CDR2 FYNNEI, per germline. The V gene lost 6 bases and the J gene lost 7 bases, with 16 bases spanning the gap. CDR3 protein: CASRRSARENEQFF. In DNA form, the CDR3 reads TGTGCCAGCAGACGAAGCGCCCGGGAGAATGAGCAGTTCTTC.

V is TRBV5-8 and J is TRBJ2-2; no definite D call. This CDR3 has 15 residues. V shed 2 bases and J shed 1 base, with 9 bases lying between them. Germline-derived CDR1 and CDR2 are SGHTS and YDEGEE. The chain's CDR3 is CASSLSLVNTGELFF. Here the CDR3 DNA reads TGTGCCAGCAGCTTATCCCTGGTGAACACCGGGGAGCTGTTTTTT.

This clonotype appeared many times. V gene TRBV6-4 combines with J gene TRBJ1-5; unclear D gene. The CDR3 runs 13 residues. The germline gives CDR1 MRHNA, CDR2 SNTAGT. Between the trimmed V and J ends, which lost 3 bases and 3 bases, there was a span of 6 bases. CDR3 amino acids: CASSERINQPQHF. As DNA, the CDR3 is TGTGCCAGCAGTGAAAGGATCAATCAGCCCCAGCATTTT.

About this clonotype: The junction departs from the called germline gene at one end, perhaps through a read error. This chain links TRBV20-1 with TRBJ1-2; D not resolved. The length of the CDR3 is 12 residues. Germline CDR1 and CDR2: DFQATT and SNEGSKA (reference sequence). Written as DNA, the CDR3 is TGCAGTGCTAGTCCTGTTAATTATGGCTCCACCTTC. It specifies CSASPVNYGSTF.

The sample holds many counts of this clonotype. The CDR3 DNA follows: TGCAGTGCTAGAGACTTGGCGGGAGTCGTTGTAGATACGCAGTATTTT. Its translation is CSARDLAGVVVDTQYF. This sequence joins TRBV20-1 and TRBJ2-3, with TRBD2 identical over 7 bases. The CDR3 totals 16 residues. V gave up 0 bases and J gave up 5 bases; unmatched junction bases: 11. Germline loops: CDR1 DFQATT, CDR2 SNEGSKA (reference sequence).

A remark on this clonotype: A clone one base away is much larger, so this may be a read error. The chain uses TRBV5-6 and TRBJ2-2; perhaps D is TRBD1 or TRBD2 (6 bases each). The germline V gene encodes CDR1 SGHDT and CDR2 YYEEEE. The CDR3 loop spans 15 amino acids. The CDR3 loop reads CASSSNAGETGGLFF. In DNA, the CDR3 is TGTGCCAGCAGCTCCAACGCAGGGGAAACCGGGGGGCTGTTTTTT.